This T cell receptor beta chain was obtained from a study of shared clonotypes between healthy human individuals. Study at large: Each donor's CD8 memory used one plate, CD8 naive two, each CD4 subset three.

Researchers divided each subset's genomic DNA evenly across several immunoSEQ plates. For sorted subsets, approximately 200 ng DNA per replicate equaled 33,000 or so T cell genomes. Using immunoSEQ multiplex PCR, the repertoire was profiled, and TCRdb retains in-frame clones only, with some absent. The repertoire has a few million clones, over 85% of them found once; the top ten carry 1.5% to 2%. Naive CD8 isolation took CD45RO-negative cells positively selected for CCR7 and excluded terminally differentiated effector memory CD45RA+ cells. Whole-study findings and limits: A generally larger estimated richness was seen in naive subsets than in memory subsets.

Concerning this clone itself: Its antigen is currently unknown.

The CDR3 runs 13 residues. Germline V gene lookup returns CDR1 LGHNA and CDR2 YNFKEQ. V was clipped by 1 base and J by 8 bases, with 11 bases between them. Sequences were obtained from naive CD8+ T cells from PBMCs. The TCR sequence derives from a man aged 18 to 29 in good health. Some clones in this sample may be carry-over from other donors' samples. The V call is TRBV4-2, the J call TRBJ1-1, with D possibly TRBD1 on 5 matching bases. CDR3 in amino acids: CASSQAGAEEAFF. CDR3 DNA: TGTGCCAGCAGCCAAGCTGGGGCAGAAGAAGCTTTCTTT.